The clone carrying this T cell receptor beta chain was detected once. The CDR3 length is 14 residues. Germline-derived CDR1 and CDR2 are SGDLS and YYNGEE. V trimming: 5 bases; J trimming: 3 bases; junction bases outside the gene matches: 7. This entry is derived from a study of blood T cell repertoires in COVID-19. Study-level background: COVID-19 samples, acute and convalescent, were from the United States, Italy and Spain. Sample material is recorded as cDNA or gDNA derived from T cells, B-cell-depleted T cells, or PBMCs.

How the authors handled the data: How many nucleated cells were present was estimated from reference gene primer amplification. Sequenced by immunoSEQ multiplex PCR; TCRdb stores in-frame clones only, minus some. The DNA was the basis for D and trimming; V, J and clone size are from that table. The table lists about 360,000 clones, more than 70% of them singletons. This receptor was identified in a man aged 25 to 45 with active or convalescent COVID-19. Sequencing was carried out using peripheral blood. The rearrangement uses TRBV9 and TRBJ1-1; 7 bases match TRBD1. CDR3 DNA: TGTGCCAGCAGGAAGGGGACAGTAGACACTGAAGCTTTCTTT. It codes for CASRKGTVDTEAFF.